The next 5 T cell receptor beta chains were all read from a single sample in a study of blood T cell repertoires in COVID-19. Profiled with immunoSEQ multiplex PCR; TCRdb holds only in-frame clones, not every one. The sample has fewer than 250,000 clones; approximately 80% are singletons. Sequenced material: PBMCs or T cells enriched from blood (not recorded which). Source of these receptors: a man aged 55 to 70 who had recovered from COVID-19.

The rearrangement joins TRBV12-3 or TRBV12-4 to TRBJ1-2; D remains ambiguous. The CDR3 extends over 13 amino acids. V was cut by 1 base and J by 6 bases, with 9 bases left in between. CDR3 sequence reads: CASSLDLWHGYTF. DNA of the CDR3: TGTGCCAGCAGTTTAGACCTTTGGCATGGCTACACCTTC.

The chain employs TRBV10-1 and TRBJ2-3; D is undetermined. Germline V gene sequence: CDR1 WNHNN, CDR2 SYGVQD (reference sequence). The length of the CDR3 is 13 residues. V was trimmed by 6 bases and J by 0 bases, leaving 7 bases between them. CDR3 sequence (DNA): TGCGCCAGCAGCGAAGCCAGCACAGATACGCAGTATTTT. It yields the protein CASSEASTDTQYF.

The rearrangement uses TRBV10-2 and TRBJ1-1, with 8 bases aligning to TRBD1. The CDR3 covers 14 residues. V was clipped by 5 bases and J by 1 base; unmatched bases: 3. Germline V gene lookup returns CDR1 WSHSY and CDR2 SAAADI. The CDR3 loop reads CASSYRGENTEAFF. As DNA, the CDR3 is TGCGCCAGCAGTTACAGGGGGGAGAACACTGAAGCTTTCTTT.

CDR3 loop: CASSRLGTANTEAFF. Here the CDR3 DNA reads TGTGCCAGTAGTCGCCTCGGGACAGCGAACACTGAAGCTTTCTTT. The rearrangement links TRBV19 to TRBJ1-1, with 7 nucleotides matching TRBD1. This CDR3 contains 15 residues. V gave up 5 bases and J gave up 1 base; unmatched junction bases: 7. From germline, CDR1 is LNHDA and CDR2 SQIVND (reference sequence).

V usage is TRBV27 and J usage is TRBJ2-7, with a possible D match to TRBD2 (5 bases). V lost 5 bases and J lost 2, with 16 bases in between. Germline CDR1 reads MNHEY; CDR2 reads SMNVEV (reference sequence). This CDR3 is built from 15 residues. The CDR3 bases are TGTGCCAGCAGTATTACAGCGGCCATTGCCTACGAGCAGTACTTC. Protein: CASSITAAIAYEQYF.